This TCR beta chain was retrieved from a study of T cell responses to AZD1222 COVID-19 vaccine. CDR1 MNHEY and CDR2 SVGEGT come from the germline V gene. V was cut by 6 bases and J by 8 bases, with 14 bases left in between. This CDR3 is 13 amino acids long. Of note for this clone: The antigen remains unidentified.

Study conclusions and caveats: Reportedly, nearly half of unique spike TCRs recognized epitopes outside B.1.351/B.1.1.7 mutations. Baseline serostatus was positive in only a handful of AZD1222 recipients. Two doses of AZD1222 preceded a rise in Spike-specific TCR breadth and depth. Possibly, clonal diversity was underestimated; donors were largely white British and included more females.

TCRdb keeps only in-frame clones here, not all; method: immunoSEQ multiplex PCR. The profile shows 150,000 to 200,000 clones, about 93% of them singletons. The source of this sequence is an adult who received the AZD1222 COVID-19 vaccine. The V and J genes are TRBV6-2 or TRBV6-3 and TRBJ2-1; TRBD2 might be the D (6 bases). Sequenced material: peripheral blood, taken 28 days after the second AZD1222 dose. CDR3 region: CASRYRGGDEQFF. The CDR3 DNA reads TGTGCCAGCAGGTACAGAGGAGGGGATGAGCAGTTCTTC.